The present T cell receptor beta chain was sequenced within a study of cytomegalovirus exposure and HLA in healthy donors. A multiplex PCR was run with 60 Vbeta primers and 13 Jbeta primers. TCRdb's copy holds only in-frame clones and misses some; the assay was immunoSEQ multiplex PCR. The clone table shows about 110,000 clones, with the ten largest holding around 0.6%. Study findings and constraints: In an earlier analysis, about 87% or about 30%: the productive usage of most TCR beta V segments.

To note about this clone: The antigen remains unidentified.

Looked up from germline, CDR1 is SNHLY and CDR2 is FYNNEI. This CDR3 contains 17 residues. With V trimmed by 6 bases and J by 0 bases, 8 bases remained unmatched. The sequence was obtained from a man aged 50-60 years in good health and CMV-seronegative. The V and J genes are TRBV2 and TRBJ1-6; 7 nucleotides match TRBD1. Sequenced input: PBMCs. DNA of the CDR3: TGTGCCAGCAGGGGACAGCTAACCCTCTCCTATAATTCACCCCTCCACTTT. Translating it yields CASRGQLTLSYNSPLHF.